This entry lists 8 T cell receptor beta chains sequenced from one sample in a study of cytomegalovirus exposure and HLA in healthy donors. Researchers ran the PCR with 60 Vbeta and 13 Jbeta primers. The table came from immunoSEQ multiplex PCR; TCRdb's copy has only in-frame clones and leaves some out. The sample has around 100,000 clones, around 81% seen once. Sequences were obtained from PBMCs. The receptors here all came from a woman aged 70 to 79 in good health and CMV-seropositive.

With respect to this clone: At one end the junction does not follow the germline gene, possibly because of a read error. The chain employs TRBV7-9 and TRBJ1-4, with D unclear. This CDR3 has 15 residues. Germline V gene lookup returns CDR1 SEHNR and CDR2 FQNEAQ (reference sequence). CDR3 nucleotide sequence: TGTTCCAGCAGCTCCCAGTCCGGGAGCAGTGAAAAACTGTTTTTT. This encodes CSSSSQSGSSEKLFF.

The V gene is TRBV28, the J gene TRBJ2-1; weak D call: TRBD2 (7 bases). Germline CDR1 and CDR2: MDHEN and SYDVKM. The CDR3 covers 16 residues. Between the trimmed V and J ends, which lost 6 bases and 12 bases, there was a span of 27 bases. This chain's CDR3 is CASSRSRRRGGSGQFF. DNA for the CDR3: TGTGCCAGCAGCCGATCGAGGAGGAGGGGGGGAAGTGGGCAGTTCTTC.

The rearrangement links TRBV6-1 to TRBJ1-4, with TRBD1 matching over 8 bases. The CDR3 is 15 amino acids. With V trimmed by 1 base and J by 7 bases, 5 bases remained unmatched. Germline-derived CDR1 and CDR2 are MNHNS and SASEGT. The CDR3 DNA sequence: TGTGCCAGCAGTGAAGAGGCAGGGGGCATTGAAAAACTGTTTTTT. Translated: CASSEEAGGIEKLFF.

CDR3: CAWRSQGAEKLFF. The DNA of the CDR3 is TGTGCCTGGAGAAGTCAGGGGGCTGAAAAACTGTTTTTT. The chain is built from TRBV30 and TRBJ1-4; 8 nucleotides align to TRBD1. With 3 bases clipped from V and 7 bases from J, the junction kept 4 bases outside the gene matches. CDR1 is GTSNPN, CDR2 SVGIG, per germline (reference sequence). The CDR3 covers 13 residues.

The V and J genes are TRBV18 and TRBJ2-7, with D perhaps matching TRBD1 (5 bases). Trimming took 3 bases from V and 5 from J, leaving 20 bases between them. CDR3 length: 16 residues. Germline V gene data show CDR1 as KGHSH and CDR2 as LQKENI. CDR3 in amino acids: CASSPSTGKSDHEQYF. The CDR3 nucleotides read TGTGCCAGCTCACCTTCTACAGGAAAATCAGACCACGAGCAGTACTTC. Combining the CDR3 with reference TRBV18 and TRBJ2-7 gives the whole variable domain NAGVMQNPRHLVRRRGQEARLRCSPMKGHSHVYWYRQLPEEGLKFMVYLQKENIIDESGMPKERFSAEFPKEGPSILRIQQVVRGDSAAYFCASSPSTGKSDHEQYFGPGTRLTVT.

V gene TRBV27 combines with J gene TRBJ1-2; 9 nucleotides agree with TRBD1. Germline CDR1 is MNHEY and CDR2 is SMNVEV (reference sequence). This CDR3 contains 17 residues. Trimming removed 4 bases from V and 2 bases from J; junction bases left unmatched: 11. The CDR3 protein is CASSSFNRGPINYGYTF. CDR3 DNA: TGTGCCAGCAGTTCATTTAACAGGGGGCCGATAAACTATGGCTACACCTTC.

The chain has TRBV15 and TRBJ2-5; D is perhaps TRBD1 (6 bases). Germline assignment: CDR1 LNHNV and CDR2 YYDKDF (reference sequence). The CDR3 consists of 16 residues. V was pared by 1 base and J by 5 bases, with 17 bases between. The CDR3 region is CATSRVTGSAGETQYF. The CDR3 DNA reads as TGTGCCACCAGCAGAGTTACAGGGTCAGCTGGGGAGACCCAGTACTTC.

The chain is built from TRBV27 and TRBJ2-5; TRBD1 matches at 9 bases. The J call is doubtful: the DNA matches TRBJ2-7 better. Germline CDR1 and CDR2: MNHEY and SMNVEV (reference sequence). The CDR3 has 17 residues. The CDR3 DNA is TGTGCCAGCAGTTCACGGACGAGTGGACAGGGGTATTCCGAGCAGTACTTC. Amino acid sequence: CASSSRTSGQGYSEQYF.